The 14 T cell receptor beta chains presented below share a single source sample, sequenced in a study of regulatory T cells in long-lasting Graves disease. Investigators prepared the TCR beta libraries by applying iRepertoire HTBI primers and Arm-PCR of CDR3 regions. TCRdb called the multiplex PCR reads again in MiXCR, with one record for every CDR3 protein. The data show 300,000 to 500,000 distinct CDR3 sequences, roughly 20% seen once. As for time point: persistent/refractory GD, antithyroid drugs over 5 years with positive TRAb. The TCR library was prepared using RNA isolated from PBMCs. The sample here was peripheral blood mononuclear cells (PBMCs), taken when the disease was refractory, from a patient treated with antithyroid drugs. The receptor set was obtained from a female donor with Graves disease.

V and J are TRBV5-6 and TRBJ2-3; 10 bases line up with TRBD2. The V gene end was trimmed by 3 bases and the J gene end by 2 bases; junction bases not matched to a gene: 6. The CDR3 spans 16 residues. Germline V gene lookup returns CDR1 SGHDT and CDR2 YYEEEE. Here the CDR3 DNA reads TGTGCCAGCAGCTCTCGGACTAGCGGTTACACAGATACGCAGTATTTT. As protein: CASSSRTSGYTDTQYF. The complete variable domain, with remaining parts taken from reference TRBV5-6 and TRBJ2-3, reads DAGVTQSPTHLIKTRGQQVTLRCSPKSGHDTVSWYQQALGQGPQFIFQYYEEEERQRGNFPDRFSGHQFPNYSSELNVNALLLGDSALYLCASSSRTSGYTDTQYFGPGTRLTVL.

The table lists this clonotype with many counts. The V and J genes are TRBV7-9 and TRBJ1-4, with TRBD1 matching 10 bases. With V trimmed by 4 bases and J by 8 bases, 7 bases remained unmatched. The CDR3 contains 15 residues. Germline values: CDR1 SEHNR, CDR2 FQNEAQ (reference sequence). CDR3 in amino acids: CASSSDRGLEEKLFF. CDR3 nucleotide sequence: TGTGCCAGCAGCTCCGACAGGGGGCTAGAGGAAAAACTGTTTTTT.

V usage is TRBV4-2 and J usage is TRBJ1-1; a possible D gene is TRBD1 (6 bases). Germline V gives CDR1 LGHNA, CDR2 YNFKEQ. The CDR3 sequence is 15 residues long. Trimming stripped 1 base from V and 1 base from J, with 10 bases between. CDR3 in amino acids: CASSQGGTTNTEAFF. In DNA form, the CDR3 reads TGTGCCAGCAGCCAAGGAGGGACAACGAACACTGAAGCTTTCTTT.

This clonotype came up many times. This chain connects TRBV7-2 to TRBJ2-7; no definite D call. The V and J ends lost 2 bases and 3 bases respectively, with 14 bases between them. Germline V gene sequence: CDR1 SGHTA, CDR2 FQGNSA. The CDR3 length is 15 residues. CDR3 DNA sequence: TGTGCCAGCAGCTTAATGTCTGCGTCGAGCTACGAGCAGTACTTC. It is translated as CASSLMSASSYEQYF.

The sample holds many counts of this clonotype. The chain carries TRBV29-1 and TRBJ2-7; 10 nucleotides agree with TRBD1. The trim removed 1 base at V and 5 bases at J, leaving 5 bases unmatched. There are 14 residues in the CDR3. Germline values: CDR1 SQVTM, CDR2 ANQGSEA. Written as DNA, the CDR3 is TGCAGCGTTGAAGCGGGACAGGGGATCGACGAGCAGTACTTC. Translated, it gives CSVEAGQGIDEQYF.

The chain has TRBV7-9 and TRBJ2-7; the D gene is possibly TRBD2 (5 bases). The CDR3 consists of 15 residues. V dropped 1 base and J dropped 0 bases, with 10 bases sitting between them. The germline V gene encodes CDR1 SEHNR and CDR2 FQNEAQ (reference sequence). The CDR3 DNA reads TGTGCCAGCAGCTTAGTGATGGGGAGCTCCTACGAGCAGTACTTC. The encoded protein is CASSLVMGSSYEQYF.

This clonotype was counted many times. The chain carries TRBV7-2 and TRBJ2-7; 14 bases map to TRBD2. Trimming removed 4 bases from V and 9 bases from J; junction bases left unmatched: 17. The CDR3 is 18 residues long. Germline lookup yields CDR1 SGHTA and CDR2 FQGNSA. DNA for the CDR3: TGTGCCAGCAGCTCGGTGGGGCTCGGACTAGCGGGAGGAGAAGGGCAGTACTTC. As protein: CASSSVGLGLAGGEGQYF.

In its sample, this clonotype was seen once. The chain is built from TRBV6-2 or TRBV6-3 and TRBJ2-2, with D hard to call. Trimming cost V 5 bases and J 4 bases, with 11 bases left between them. The germline CDR1 and CDR2 sequences are MNHEY and SVGEGT. The CDR3 loop spans 14 amino acids. CDR3 sequence (DNA): TGTGCCAGCAGTGACACACATACCACCGGGGAGCTGTTTTTT. This encodes CASSDTHTTGELFF.

This clonotype was seen ten or more times. The rearrangement joins TRBV10-3 to TRBJ2-1, with TRBD2 matching 9 bases. The CDR3 spans 15 residues. The germline gives CDR1 ENHRY, CDR2 SYGVKD. The ends lost 0 bases at V and 6 bases at J; junction bases unmatched: 3. CDR3 DNA: TGTGCCATCAGTGAGTCGCGGGAGGGTGGCAATGAGCAGTTCTTC. This gives the protein CAISESREGGNEQFF.

The rearrangement links TRBV30 to TRBJ1-4; the match to TRBD1 covers 8 bases. J was trimmed by 2 bases and V by 5 bases; bases with no gene match: 7. The CDR3 extends over 15 amino acids. Germline CDR1 reads GTSNPN; CDR2 reads SVGIG (reference sequence). The CDR3 here is CAWGSRGPTNEKLFF. The CDR3, as DNA: TGTGCCTGGGGCTCCAGGGGGCCTACTAATGAAAAACTGTTTTTT.

Only a few counts were recorded for this clonotype. This sequence joins TRBV7-9 and TRBJ2-5, with D uncertain. The CDR3 spans 13 residues. Per the germline V gene, CDR1 is SEHNR and CDR2 is FQNEAQ (reference sequence). Trimming removed 2 bases from V and 3 bases from J, with 7 bases in between. CDR3 DNA sequence: TGTGCCAGCAGCTTATTCCCAGAAGAGACCCAGTACTTC. This sequence encodes CASSLFPEETQYF.

The gene calls are TRBV28 and TRBJ2-2; perhaps TRBD2 as D (5 bases). CDR3 length equals 19 residues. Germline values: CDR1 MDHEN, CDR2 SYDVKM. V was cut by 3 bases and J by 0 bases, with 20 bases left in between. The CDR3 DNA reads as TGTGCCAGCAGTTTCCGGCTTTGGAGCGGAAACTCGAACACCGGGGAGCTGTTTTTT. This sequence encodes CASSFRLWSGNSNTGELFF.

This clonotype was observed many times. The chain links TRBV11-2 to TRBJ2-1; perhaps D is TRBD1 or TRBD2 (5 bases each). Germline V lookup: CDR1 SGHAT, CDR2 FQNNGV. The CDR3 consists of 15 residues. The V gene lost 1 base and the J gene lost 7 bases, with 14 bases spanning the gap. CDR3 sequence (DNA): TGTGCCAGCAGCTTAGGATTTGTTGGGGGAAATGAGCAGTTCTTC. This codes for CASSLGFVGGNEQFF.

This clonotype was recorded at least ten times. V usage is TRBV12-3 or TRBV12-4 and J usage is TRBJ2-7; no reliable D call. The CDR3 extends over 11 amino acids. The germline V and J ends were trimmed by 8 bases and 0 bases, with 5 bases remaining between them. The CDR3 reads CASGSSYEQYF. CDR3 bases: TGTGCCAGCGGTAGCTCCTACGAGCAGTACTTC.